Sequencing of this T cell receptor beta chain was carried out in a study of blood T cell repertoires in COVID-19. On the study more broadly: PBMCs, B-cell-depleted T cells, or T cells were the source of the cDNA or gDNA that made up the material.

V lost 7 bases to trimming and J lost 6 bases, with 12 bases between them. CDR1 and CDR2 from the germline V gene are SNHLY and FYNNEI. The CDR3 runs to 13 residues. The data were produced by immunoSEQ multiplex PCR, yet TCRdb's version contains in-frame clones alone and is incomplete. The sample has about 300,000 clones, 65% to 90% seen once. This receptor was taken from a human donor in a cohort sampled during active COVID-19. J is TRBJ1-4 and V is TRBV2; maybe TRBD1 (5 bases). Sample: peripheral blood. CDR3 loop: CASKGLSDEKLFF. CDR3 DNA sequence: TGTGCCAGCAAGGGACTTTCGGATGAAAAACTGTTTTTT.